What follows are 8 T cell receptor beta chains derived from one specimen sequenced in a study of blood T cell repertoires in COVID-19. Clones were sequenced by immunoSEQ multiplex PCR, and TCRdb holds only the in-frame ones, with some missing. The repertoire consists of roughly 54,000 clones, with 86% occurring once and the leading ten covering around 2.2%. Material for sequencing was peripheral blood. The receptor source for this set is a woman aged 55-70 years with acute or convalescent COVID-19.

The V and J genes are TRBV18 and TRBJ1-5, with 9 bases aligning to TRBD1. The germline V gene encodes CDR1 KGHSH and CDR2 LQKENI. Trimming removed 4 bases from V and 8 bases from J; junction bases left unmatched: 6. This CDR3 comprises 14 residues. CDR3 amino acids: CASSQQGATEPQHF. In nucleotides, the CDR3 is TGTGCCAGCTCACAACAGGGGGCAACGGAGCCCCAGCATTTT.

As concerns this clone: At one end the junction does not follow the germline gene, possibly because of a read error. The chain couples TRBV11-2 to TRBJ2-7; D perhaps matches TRBD1 (6 bases). Germline V CDR1 and CDR2: SGHAT, FQNNGV. This CDR3 contains 13 residues. DNA for the CDR3: TGTGCCAGCAGCTTGTATCGGACAGCCTTACGAAACTTC. Amino acid sequence: CASSLYRTALRNF.

This rearrangement joins TRBV24-1 to TRBJ1-1; D uncertain. Germline V CDR1 and CDR2: KGHDR, SFDVKD. Trimming pared 3 bases from V and 5 bases from J, leaving 6 bases between. There are 12 residues in the CDR3. CDR3 nucleotide sequence: TGTGCCACCAGTGATCCCGGGACTGAAGCTTTCTTT. This sequence encodes CATSDPGTEAFF.

This clone was detected once. The chain links TRBV30 to TRBJ2-7; 9 bases align to TRBD1. The CDR3 covers 20 residues. Looked up from germline, CDR1 is GTSNPN and CDR2 is SVGIG (reference sequence). The V and J ends lost 1 base and 3 bases, in that order; junction bases with no gene match: 22. CDR3 amino acids: CAWSGGGRDRDFESGYEQYF. In DNA form, the CDR3 reads TGTGCCTGGAGTGGGGGAGGACGGGACAGGGATTTTGAATCTGGCTACGAGCAGTACTTC.

Only one count was recorded for this clone. The chain joins TRBV10-1 to TRBJ1-1, with 8 bases aligning to TRBD1. The junction had 19 bases not matched to a gene; V was cut back by 6 bases and J by 1 base. The CDR3 runs to 19 residues. Germline values: CDR1 WNHNN, CDR2 SYGVQD (reference sequence). CDR3 in amino acids: CASSPSRWSQGARNTEAFF. The CDR3 DNA reads TGCGCCAGCAGCCCATCTCGCTGGTCCCAGGGGGCGCGGAACACTGAAGCTTTCTTT.

This chain links TRBV6-2 or TRBV6-3 with TRBJ1-1; D is ambiguous. The CDR3 is 15 residues long. Looked up from germline, CDR1 is MNHEY and CDR2 is SVGEGT. V lost 3 bases and J 4 bases, leaving 15 bases between the germline ends. The DNA of the CDR3 is TGTGCCAGCAGTTATAGGGAGGTGAAAGGCACTGAAGCTTTCTTT. This codes for CASSYREVKGTEAFF.

The chain joins TRBV6-5 to TRBJ1-2; D not resolved. Germline-derived CDR1 and CDR2 are MNHEY and SVGAGI. V lost 7 bases and J lost 3, with 15 bases in between. The length of the CDR3 is 14 residues. The CDR3 region is CASKVWEMDYGYTF. The CDR3 coding sequence is TGTGCCAGCAAAGTATGGGAGATGGACTATGGCTACACCTTC.

The V and J genes are TRBV3-1 (or the pseudogene TRBV3-2) and TRBJ1-2; D ambiguous. CDR1 and CDR2 (germline): LGHDT, YNNKEL (reference sequence). V dropped 2 bases and J dropped 6 bases, with 13 bases sitting between them. CDR3 length: 14 residues. CDR3 amino acids: CASSQRSGKNGYTF. The CDR3 bases are TGTGCCAGCAGCCAAAGATCCGGGAAAAATGGCTACACCTTC.